The entry below describes one T cell receptor beta chain. This sample was taken from a study of blood T cell repertoires in COVID-19. Per the original data handling: Reference gene primers were amplified, and this amplification served to estimate nucleated cell counts. TCRdb's table, derived via immunoSEQ multiplex PCR, lists solely in-frame clones and lacks some. The V and J calls and clone size were taken over from that table, and D and trimming were inferred from the DNA. Altogether fewer than 700,000 clones are present, 85% to 90% being singletons, with the ten largest covering less than 9%. This clonotype was sampled from a woman in her 50s with COVID-19, enrolled during active disease. Material: peripheral blood.

The CDR3 coding sequence is TGTGCCAGCAGAGGGGCCGGAAACACCATATATTTT. This codes for CASRGAGNTIYF. The chain has TRBV6-5 and TRBJ1-3; D may be TRBD1 (5 bases). The CDR3 runs to 12 residues. The V gene's germline CDR1 is MNHEY and CDR2 SVGAGI. The V end was cut by 6 bases, the J end by 4 bases, with 7 bases between.